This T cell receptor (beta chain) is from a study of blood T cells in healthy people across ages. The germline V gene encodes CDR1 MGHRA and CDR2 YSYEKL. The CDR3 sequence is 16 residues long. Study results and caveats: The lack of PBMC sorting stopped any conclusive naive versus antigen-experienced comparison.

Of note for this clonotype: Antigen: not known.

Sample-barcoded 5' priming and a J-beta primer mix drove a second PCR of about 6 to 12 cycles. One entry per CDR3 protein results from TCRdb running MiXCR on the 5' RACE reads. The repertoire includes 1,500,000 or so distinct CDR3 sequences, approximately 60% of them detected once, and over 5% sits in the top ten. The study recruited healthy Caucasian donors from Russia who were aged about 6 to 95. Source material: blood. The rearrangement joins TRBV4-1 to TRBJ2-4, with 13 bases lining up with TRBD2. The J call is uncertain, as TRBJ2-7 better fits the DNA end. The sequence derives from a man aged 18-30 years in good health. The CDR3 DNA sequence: TGCGCCAGCAGCCACCCGGGACTAGCGGGACGGATCGAGCAGTACTTC. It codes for CASSHPGLAGRIEQYF.